One sample yielded the 29 T cell receptor beta chains listed below, sequenced in a study of control samples from healthy donors and cancer patients. The method was immunoSEQ multiplex PCR; TCRdb's version includes in-frame clones alone and lacks a portion of them. The top ten clones hold over 9.5% of a sample with 25,000 to 35,000 clones, around 91% of them seen once. The sequencing sample was made of PBMCs. All receptors derive from a man between 50 and 59 years old with lung cancer.

The chain employs TRBV7-9 and TRBJ2-5; D may be TRBD2 (6 bases). This CDR3 comprises 14 residues. Deletions cut 1 base from V and 4 bases from J, with 10 bases between. Germline assignment: CDR1 SEHNR and CDR2 FQNEAQ (reference sequence). CDR3 sequence: CASSLGRGAETQYF. CDR3 DNA: TGTGCCAGCAGCTTAGGACGCGGGGCAGAGACCCAGTACTTC.

The chain employs TRBV7-2 and TRBJ1-3, with 10 bases identical to TRBD1. V dropped 5 bases and J dropped 2; count of bases not matched to a gene: 6. The CDR3 consists of 16 residues. Germline V CDR1 and CDR2: SGHTA, FQGNSA. The CDR3 region is CASSPDRGLAGNTIYF. Written as DNA, the CDR3 is TGTGCCAGCAGCCCCGACAGGGGGCTGGCTGGAAACACCATATATTTT. Using reference TRBV7-2 and TRBJ1-3 for the parts outside the CDR3, the full variable domain is GAGVSQSPSNKVTEKGKDVELRCDPISGHTALYWYRQSLGQGLEFLIYFQGNSAPDKSGLPSDRFSAERTGGSVSTLTIQRTQQEDSAVYLCASSPDRGLAGNTIYFGEGSWLTVV.

DNA for the CDR3: TGTGCCAGCAGCCACAGTTATGGCTACACCTTC. Its translation: CASSHSYGYTF. The chain joins TRBV5-6 to TRBJ1-2; no clear D gene. This CDR3 spans 11 amino acids. The V end was cut by 4 bases, the J end by 5 bases, with 6 bases between. From germline, CDR1 is SGHDT and CDR2 YYEEEE.

The chain employs TRBV12-3 or TRBV12-4 and TRBJ1-1; D is uncertain. This CDR3 spans 12 amino acids. V dropped 5 bases and J dropped 1 base, with 5 bases sitting between them. The CDR3: CASSPRNTEAFF. DNA of the CDR3: TGTGCCAGCAGTCCCAGGAACACTGAAGCTTTCTTT.

The chain is built from TRBV29-1 and TRBJ2-3, with TRBD1 as a possible D gene (6 bases). V lost 0 bases to trimming and J lost 0 bases, with 10 bases between them. Germline CDR1 is SQVTM and CDR2 is ANQGSEA. The CDR3 extends over 15 amino acids. CDR3 sequence: CSVEDGQLSTDTQYF. CDR3 DNA sequence: TGCAGCGTTGAAGATGGACAGCTTAGCACAGATACGCAGTATTTT.

CDR3 in amino acids: CASSVRGGQSLSYNEQFF. The CDR3 nucleotides read TGTGCCAGCAGCGTTAGGGGCGGACAGTCACTCTCCTACAATGAGCAGTTCTTC. The chain carries TRBV11-2 and TRBJ2-1, with D possibly being TRBD1 (6 bases). The CDR3 extends over 18 amino acids. The ends were cut back, 5 bases at V and 0 bases at J, with 20 bases in the middle. Germline CDR1 reads SGHAT; CDR2 reads FQNNGV.

The chain has TRBV27 and TRBJ1-5; no definite D call. The CDR3 runs 14 residues. The V end was cut by 3 bases, the J end by 4 bases, with 10 bases between. Germline values: CDR1 MNHEY, CDR2 SMNVEV (reference sequence). The CDR3 loop reads CASSFSAINQPQHF. The DNA of the CDR3 is TGTGCCAGCAGTTTTTCTGCGATTAATCAGCCCCAGCATTTT.

The chain couples TRBV7-2 to TRBJ1-2; 9 nucleotides align to TRBD1. Trimming removed 6 bases from V and 9 bases from J; junction bases left unmatched: 11. Germline V gene lookup returns CDR1 SGHTA and CDR2 FQGNSA. CDR3 length: 14 residues. CDR3 amino acids: CASRQGRGQGRYTF. The CDR3, as DNA: TGTGCCAGCAGACAGGGTAGGGGACAGGGCCGCTACACCTTC.

V and J are TRBV5-8 and TRBJ2-2; possible D gene TRBD1, 6 bases. The CDR3 extends over 16 amino acids. Trimming took 4 bases from V and 5 from J, leaving 18 bases between them. The germline CDR1 and CDR2 sequences are SGHTS and YDEGEE. The CDR3 DNA is TGTGCCAGCAGCCACCCCCCCAGGGGTGGAACCGGGGAGCTGTTTTTT. This gives the protein CASSHPPRGGTGELFF.

This clone has just one count. This chain connects TRBV7-2 to TRBJ2-3; a weak D match, TRBD1 (6 bases). Trimming took 4 bases from V and 2 from J, leaving 10 bases between them. There are 14 residues in the CDR3. Germline CDR1 and CDR2: SGHTA and FQGNSA. Here the CDR3 reads CASSWDKYTDTQYF. CDR3 DNA sequence: TGTGCCAGCAGCTGGGACAAGTACACAGATACGCAGTATTTT. Supplemented by reference TRBV7-2 and TRBJ2-3, the full variable domain reads GAGVSQSPSNKVTEKGKDVELRCDPISGHTALYWYRQSLGQGLEFLIYFQGNSAPDKSGLPSDRFSAERTGGSVSTLTIQRTQQEDSAVYLCASSWDKYTDTQYFGPGTRLTVL.

The genes are TRBV18 and TRBJ2-3; TRBD2 matches 8 bases. The CDR3 covers 16 residues. The germline gives CDR1 KGHSH, CDR2 LQKENI. V trimming: 3 bases; J trimming: 3 bases; junction bases outside the gene matches: 8. DNA for the CDR3: TGTGCCAGCTCACCTCAGCGGGGGCGAAGAACAGATACGCAGTATTTT. Protein product: CASSPQRGRRTDTQYF. The whole variable domain, remainder taken from reference TRBV18 and TRBJ2-3, is NAGVMQNPRHLVRRRGQEARLRCSPMKGHSHVYWYRQLPEEGLKFMVYLQKENIIDESGMPKERFSAEFPKEGPSILRIQQVVRGDSAAYFCASSPQRGRRTDTQYFGPGTRLTVL.

The chain carries TRBV19 and TRBJ2-7; unclear D gene. The CDR3 is 13 residues long. Per the germline V gene, CDR1 is LNHDA and CDR2 is SQIVND (reference sequence). Trimming took 5 bases from V and 9 from J, leaving 17 bases between them. The CDR3 here is CASSRGDLHVQYF. The CDR3 nucleotides read TGTGCCAGTAGTCGCGGAGATCTCCATGTGCAGTACTTC. Drawing the rest from reference TRBV19 and TRBJ2-7, the complete variable domain is DGGITQSPKYLFRKEGQNVTLSCEQNLNHDAMYWYRQDPGQGLRLIYYSQIVNDFQKGDIAEGYSVSREKKESFPLTVTSAQKNPTAFYLCASSRGDLHVQYFGPGTRLTVT.

This clone occurred once. The chain links TRBV7-8 to TRBJ2-2; 9 bases agree with TRBD1. The CDR3 covers 16 residues. The germline gives CDR1 SGHVS, CDR2 FQNEAQ. V lost 2 bases to trimming and J lost 7 bases; unmatched junction nucleotides: 8. CDR3 nucleotide sequence: TGTGCCAGCAGCTTACCGGGGACAGGGCTTGGCGGGGAGCTGTTTTTT. This sequence encodes CASSLPGTGLGGELFF.

The chain couples TRBV29-1 to TRBJ2-5, with D tentatively TRBD2 (7 bases). This CDR3 spans 14 amino acids. From germline, CDR1 is SQVTM and CDR2 ANQGSEA. The V end lost 1 base, the J end lost 4 bases, and 13 bases lay between the germline ends. The CDR3 region is CSVEVRGGGETQYF. CDR3 sequence (DNA): TGCAGCGTTGAAGTGAGGGGGGGTGGAGAGACCCAGTACTTC.

The rearrangement uses TRBV11-3 and TRBJ2-1, with D perhaps matching TRBD2 (6 bases). Between the trimmed V and J ends, which lost 4 bases and 0 bases, there was a span of 10 bases. Germline values: CDR1 SGHNT, CDR2 YENEEA. CDR3 length equals 15 residues. CDR3 loop: CASSSDGGSYNEQFF. CDR3 nucleotides: TGTGCCAGCAGCTCCGACGGGGGCTCCTACAATGAGCAGTTCTTC.

The chain employs TRBV7-9 and TRBJ2-5; D is perhaps TRBD1 or TRBD2 (5 bases each). V shed 6 bases and J shed 0 bases, with 20 bases lying between them. The germline V gene has CDR1 SEHNR and CDR2 FQNEAQ (reference sequence). This CDR3 is 17 amino acids long. CDR3 residues: CASSPSPGPTYQETQYF. The CDR3 DNA is TGTGCCAGCAGTCCGTCCCCGGGACCGACGTACCAAGAGACCCAGTACTTC. The variable domain in full, with the rest retrieved from reference TRBV7-9 and TRBJ2-5, is DTGVSQNPRHKITKRGQNVTFRCDPISEHNRLYWYRQTLGQGPEFLTYFQNEAQLEKSRLLSDRFSAERPKGSFSTLEIQRTEQGDSAMYLCASSPSPGPTYQETQYFGPGTRLLVL.

V gene TRBV30 combines with J gene TRBJ1-2; D unresolved. V dropped 0 bases and J dropped 4 bases, with 6 bases sitting between them. This CDR3 comprises 12 residues. The V gene's germline CDR1 is GTSNPN and CDR2 SVGIG (reference sequence). This CDR3 is CAWSVHSYGYTF. For the CDR3, the DNA is TGTGCCTGGAGTGTACACAGCTATGGCTACACCTTC.

The chain recombines TRBV10-3 with TRBJ2-3; 10 bases line up with TRBD1. After removal of 11 bases from V and 5 bases from J, the junction contained 10 bases not matched to a gene. In germline, CDR1 is ENHRY, CDR2 SYGVKD. The CDR3 sequence is 14 residues long. As DNA, the CDR3 is TGTGCCTTTGGGAGGGACAGGGGTGAAGATACGCAGTATTTT. Translating gives CAFGRDRGEDTQYF.

The V call is TRBV20-1, the J call TRBJ2-1, with D possibly TRBD1 on 5 matching bases. Looked up from germline, CDR1 is DFQATT and CDR2 is SNEGSKA (reference sequence). V gave up 3 bases and J gave up 4 bases, with 16 bases separating them. CDR3 length: 15 residues. For the CDR3, the DNA is TGCAGTGCTAGTTTTTGGGGCCCTACGTACAATGAGCAGTTCTTC. It specifies CSASFWGPTYNEQFF.

This chain connects TRBV3-1 (or the pseudogene TRBV3-2) to TRBJ1-1, with D maybe TRBD1 (6 bases). The germline V gene has CDR1 LGHDT and CDR2 YNNKEL (reference sequence). Trimming cost V 2 bases and J 4 bases, with 11 bases left between them. The CDR3 sequence is 14 residues long. The CDR3 region has the DNA TGTGCCAGCAGCCAAAGGGGGGCGCGCACTGAAGCTTTCTTT. Protein sequence: CASSQRGARTEAFF.

The rearrangement uses TRBV9 and TRBJ1-2, with D possibly TRBD1 on 6 matching bases. V was cut by 3 bases and J by 5 bases, with 11 bases left in between. CDR3 length equals 13 residues. Germline CDR1 is SGDLS and CDR2 is YYNGEE. CDR3 nucleotide sequence: TGTGCCAGCAGCGGACAGGTTTTATATGGCTACACCTTC. It specifies CASSGQVLYGYTF.

The genes are TRBV3-1 (or the pseudogene TRBV3-2) and TRBJ2-7, with no clear D. Trimming removed 3 bases at V and 2 bases at J, with 2 bases between. Germline-derived CDR1 and CDR2 are LGHDT and YNNKEL (reference sequence). The CDR3 is 11 residues long. This CDR3 reads CASSHTYEQYF. CDR3 bases: TGTGCCAGCAGCCACACCTACGAGCAGTACTTC.

The chain joins TRBV3-1 (or the pseudogene TRBV3-2) to TRBJ2-5; 10 bases match TRBD1. CDR3 length: 14 residues. CDR1 and CDR2 from the germline V gene are LGHDT and YNNKEL (reference sequence). V was pared by 4 bases and J by 7 bases, with 6 bases of the junction left unmatched. The CDR3 spells CASSLDRGHGTQYF. The CDR3 DNA sequence: TGTGCCAGCAGCCTTGACAGGGGGCATGGGACCCAGTACTTC.

This sequence joins TRBV7-9 and TRBJ2-1, with D possibly being TRBD1 (6 bases). This CDR3 is 12 amino acids long. CDR1 and CDR2 from the germline V gene are SEHNR and FQNEAQ (reference sequence). V shed 0 bases and J shed 10 bases, with 7 bases lying between them. The CDR3 coding sequence is TGTGCCAGCAGCTTAGCGACAGGAGAGCAGTTCTTC. Protein sequence: CASSLATGEQFF.

This chain joins TRBV6-2 or TRBV6-3 and TRBJ2-2, with D uncertain. CDR1 MNHEY and CDR2 SVGEGT come from the germline V gene. Trimming pared 2 bases from V and 0 bases from J, leaving 7 bases between. The CDR3 totals 15 residues. The CDR3, as DNA: TGTGCCAGCAGTTACAGTATCGCGAACACCGGGGAGCTGTTTTTT. Protein: CASSYSIANTGELFF.

V and J are TRBV5-1 and TRBJ1-2; 7 bases are shared with TRBD1. CDR3 size: 13 residues. V gave up 5 bases and J gave up 3 bases; unmatched junction bases: 4. Germline V gene sequence: CDR1 SGHRS, CDR2 YFSETQ. The DNA for the CDR3 is TGCGCCAGCAGGACTACAGGGGACTATGGCTACACCTTC. Translation: CASRTTGDYGYTF. The full variable domain, in which reference TRBV5-1 and TRBJ1-2 provide the parts outside the CDR3, is KAGVTQTPRYLIKTRGQQVTLSCSPISGHRSVSWYQQTPGQGLQFLFEYFSETQRNKGNFPGRFSGRQFSNSRSEMNVSTLELGDSALYLCASRTTGDYGYTFGSGTRLTVV.

The rearrangement uses TRBV23-1 and TRBJ2-7; TRBD2 is a possible D gene (6 bases). TRBV23-1 is marked as an open reading frame, function uncertain. The CDR3 contains 10 residues. Trimming left V 10 bases short and J 7 bases short, with 11 bases between. The CDR3: CATHRGEQYF. The CDR3, as DNA: TGCGCCACCCACCGGGGGGAGCAGTACTTC.

V gene TRBV6-5 combines with J gene TRBJ2-2, with TRBD1 as a possible D gene (7 bases). Trimming removed 6 bases at V and 7 bases at J, with 15 bases between. Germline loops: CDR1 MNHEY, CDR2 SVGAGI. The CDR3 extends over 14 amino acids. The CDR3, as DNA: TGTGCCAGCAGCCCCGGACAGGAGGGCGGGGAGCTGTTTTTT. As protein: CASSPGQEGGELFF.

The V and J genes are TRBV11-2 and TRBJ1-1; tentative D call: TRBD1 (5 bases). With 3 bases removed from V and 1 base from J, the gap between germline ends came to 9 bases. There are 14 residues in the CDR3. Looked up from germline, CDR1 is SGHAT and CDR2 is FQNNGV. Here the CDR3 reads CASSFGQGNTEAFF. The CDR3 DNA sequence: TGTGCCAGCAGCTTTGGGCAGGGGAACACTGAAGCTTTCTTT.